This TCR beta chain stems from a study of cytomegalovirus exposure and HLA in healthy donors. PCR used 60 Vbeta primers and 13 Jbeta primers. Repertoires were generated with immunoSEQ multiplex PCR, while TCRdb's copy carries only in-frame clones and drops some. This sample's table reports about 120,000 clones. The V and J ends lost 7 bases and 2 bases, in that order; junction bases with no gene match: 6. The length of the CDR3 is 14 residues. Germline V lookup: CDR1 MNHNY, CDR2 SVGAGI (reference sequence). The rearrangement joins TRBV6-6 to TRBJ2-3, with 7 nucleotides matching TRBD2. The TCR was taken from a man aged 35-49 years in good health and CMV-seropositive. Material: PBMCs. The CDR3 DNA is TGTGCCAGCACCGGAGCGGGACCCACAGATACGCAGTATTTT. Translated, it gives CASTGAGPTDTQYF.